What follows is one TCR beta chain and its context. TCR beta from blood CD8+ and CD4+ T cells was sequenced. An input of about 0.5 to 1 ug of RNA was subjected to reverse transcription using random hexamers. Using its own MiXCR run on the immunoSEQ multiplex PCR reads, TCRdb lists one record per CDR3 protein. The table has some 200,000 distinct CDR3 sequences, 95% seen once. This sample stems from a study of CD8 T cells in Susac syndrome. The V gene's germline CDR1 is SEHNR and CDR2 FQNEAQ (reference sequence). Trimming shortened V by 11 bases and J by 4 bases, and 11 bases separated the two germline ends. The length of the CDR3 is 11 residues.

This receptor was taken from a human donor with multiple sclerosis. Sample: CD4+ T cells from PBMCs. V and J are TRBV7-9 and TRBJ1-1; D is ambiguous. CDR3 protein: CAVAYRTEAFF. The CDR3 coding sequence is TGTGCCGTAGCGTATCGCACTGAAGCTTTCTTT.